The clone carrying this T cell receptor (beta chain) was detected a few times. The antigen is not known. TCR beta cDNA was prepared out of roughly 490 ng total RNA by means of a constant-region primer. Libraries for TCR beta were built through three nested multiplex PCR rounds, which together made up a slightly modified ARM-PCR procedure. Researchers ran the first two PCR rounds for roughly 11 cycles each with TRBV1-TRBV30 forward primers and a C-beta reverse primer. TCRdb independently ran MiXCR on the multiplex PCR reads; one entry per CDR3 protein. The sample records around 170,000 distinct CDR3 sequences, 60% being singletons. Alongside blood RNA obtained from unsorted whole blood, germline DNA was also extracted. The sample is drawn from a study of tumor-infiltrating lymphocytes in primary liver carcinoma. For the study at large: Resecting the tumor surgically was how the patients' primary liver carcinoma was treated. Samples returned roughly 3.5 to 7.5 million productive TCRbeta reads, a yield that was similar across tissue types. Study outcomes and limitations: Bulk samples went unsorted, so CD4+ and CD8+ repertoires were not compared.

The CDR3 spans 14 residues. Germline V gene sequence: CDR1 SGHAT, CDR2 FQNNGV. With 0 bases removed from V and 12 bases from J, the gap between germline ends came to 17 bases. Sequenced input: peripheral blood. The TCR originated in a man in his forties or fifties with primary liver carcinoma and hepatitis B virus infection. The chain employs TRBV11-2 and TRBJ2-5, with a tentative D call TRBD2 (7 bases). DNA for the CDR3: TGTGCCAGCAGCTTAGATCGGGGAGGGGGTGGCAAGTACTTC. Translation gives CASSLDRGGGGKYF.